This TCR beta chain was sequenced for a study of blood T cells in healthy people across ages. Regarding this clonotype: What it binds is unknown.

General study results and limits: Per million T cells, TCR beta diversity dropped roughly linearly as age increased.

Primed by a sample-barcoded 5' primer and a J-beta primer mix, a second PCR proceeded for roughly 6 to 12 cycles. Every molecule of cDNA carried a tag from a template-switch adaptor with 12 random nucleotides. Each sample provided no less than 2.5 million CDR3-containing paired-end reads. TCRdb passed the 5' RACE reads through MiXCR, listing each CDR3 protein once. The sample has 750,000 to 850,000 distinct CDR3 sequences; around 25% are singletons. This CDR3 comprises 18 residues. V was clipped by 1 base and J by 0 bases, with 16 bases between them. Germline assignment: CDR1 SGHTA and CDR2 FQGNSA. These same records also appear under a second study, on T cells of mothers and their children.

Sequencing was carried out using blood. This TCR was recovered from a boy younger than 18 in good health. The chain uses TRBV7-2 and TRBJ2-1, with D tentatively TRBD2 (5 bases). CDR3 in amino acids: CASSLVFSAGVSYNEQFF. CDR3 DNA sequence: TGTGCCAGCAGCTTAGTCTTTTCGGCGGGTGTCTCCTACAATGAGCAGTTCTTC.